This entry lists 29 T cell receptor beta chains sequenced from one sample in a study of PD-L1 blockade in urothelial cancer. Sample time point: pretreatment peripheral blood. The repertoire was sequenced with immunoSEQ multiplex PCR; TCRdb's copy has only in-frame clones and lacks some. The data hold approximately 50,000 clones, with more than 70% observed a single time. The starting material was PBMCs, obtained around atezolizumab (anti-PD-L1) treatment. All receptors derive from a man aged 60-69 years with urothelial cancer.

V usage is TRBV29-1 and J usage is TRBJ1-5, with D perhaps matching TRBD1 (6 bases). This CDR3 contains 12 residues. The V gene's germline CDR1 is SQVTM and CDR2 ANQGSEA. V was pared by 6 bases and J by 4 bases, with 10 bases between. The CDR3 sequence is CSVQGGNQPQHF. The CDR3, as DNA: TGCAGCGTACAAGGGGGAAATCAGCCCCAGCATTTT.

The chain uses TRBV18 and TRBJ2-3; 8 nucleotides line up with TRBD1. Germline CDR1 is KGHSH and CDR2 is LQKENI. V was clipped by 1 base and J by 0 bases; unmatched bases: 3. The CDR3 spans 16 residues. The CDR3 bases are TGTGCCAGCTCACCACGGACAGGGATTAGCACAGATACGCAGTATTTT. Protein sequence: CASSPRTGISTDTQYF.

J is TRBJ2-7 and V is TRBV5-4, with TRBD1 matching 7 bases. The V gene's germline CDR1 is SGHNT and CDR2 YYREEE (reference sequence). The J segment lost 3 bases and the V segment lost 4 bases, leaving 10 bases of the junction unmatched. The CDR3 spans 15 residues. CDR3 in amino acids: CASSTGTENYYEQYF. The DNA of the CDR3 is TGTGCCAGCAGCACAGGGACAGAGAACTACTACGAGCAGTACTTC.

V is TRBV19 and J is TRBJ2-3; D is unresolved. Germline CDR1 and CDR2: LNHDA and SQIVND (reference sequence). CDR3 length: 16 amino acids. Trimming took off 1 base at V and 0 bases at J, with 11 bases between the two ends. The CDR3 protein is CASSIGPGGSTDTQYF. In nucleotides, the CDR3 is TGTGCCAGTAGTATAGGTCCCGGCGGTAGCACAGATACGCAGTATTTT. Together with reference TRBV19 and TRBJ2-3, the CDR3 gives the full variable domain: DGGITQSPKYLFRKEGQNVTLSCEQNLNHDAMYWYRQDPGQGLRLIYYSQIVNDFQKGDIAEGYSVSREKKESFPLTVTSAQKNPTAFYLCASSIGPGGSTDTQYFGPGTRLTVL.

The chain employs TRBV7-2 and TRBJ1-1; D uncertain. The V gene lost 3 bases and the J gene lost 0 bases, with 8 bases spanning the gap. Germline lookup yields CDR1 SGHTA and CDR2 FQGNSA. The CDR3 contains 14 residues. The CDR3 spells CASSLTPMNTEAFF. CDR3 DNA sequence: TGTGCCAGCAGCTTGACACCGATGAACACTGAAGCTTTCTTT.

The chain carries TRBV6-1 and TRBJ1-5; 8 bases fit TRBD1. V dropped 6 bases and J dropped 7; count of bases not matched to a gene: 11. CDR3 length equals 15 residues. From germline, CDR1 is MNHNS and CDR2 SASEGT. The CDR3 DNA follows: TGTGCCAGCAGGGCCTTGCAGGGGGCCGGGCAGCCCCAGCATTTT. It yields the protein CASRALQGAGQPQHF.

Worth noting for this clone: Sequence at one end of the junction differs from germline and may be a read error. The chain couples TRBV5-1 to TRBJ1-2; TRBD1 aligns across 9 bases. Per the germline V gene, CDR1 is SGHRS and CDR2 is YFSETQ. The CDR3 has 13 residues. As DNA, the CDR3 is TGCGCCAGCAGCTTGGGGGGGACAGGGCCCAAATCCTTC. This encodes CASSLGGTGPKSF.

The chain employs TRBV7-9 and TRBJ1-2; TRBD1 might be the D (5 bases). V lost 4 bases to trimming and J lost 5 bases, with 20 bases between them. CDR1 and CDR2 (germline): SEHNR, FQNEAQ (reference sequence). The CDR3 runs to 16 residues. The CDR3 region is CASSWGVLPERYGYTF. The CDR3 region has the DNA TGTGCCAGCAGCTGGGGGGTCCTTCCTGAACGGTATGGCTACACCTTC. The entire variable domain, with the rest obtained from reference TRBV7-9 and TRBJ1-2, is as follows: DTGVSQNPRHKITKRGQNVTFRCDPISEHNRLYWYRQTLGQGPEFLTYFQNEAQLEKSRLLSDRFSAERPKGSFSTLEIQRTEQGDSAMYLCASSWGVLPERYGYTFGSGTRLTVV.

V is TRBV6-5 and J is TRBJ2-7; perhaps TRBD1 as D (5 bases). This CDR3 has 13 residues. Germline lookup yields CDR1 MNHEY and CDR2 SVGAGI. The V end lost 6 bases, the J end lost 3 bases, and 12 bases lay between the germline ends. The CDR3 is CASRETANYEQYF. The CDR3 coding sequence is TGTGCCAGCAGAGAGACAGCCAACTACGAGCAGTACTTC.

This clone was counted a few times. V is TRBV30 and J is TRBJ2-3, with 14 bases aligning to TRBD2. Trimming cost V 5 bases and J 7 bases; bases outside gene matches: 11. The CDR3 contains 16 residues. Germline lookup yields CDR1 GTSNPN and CDR2 SVGIG (reference sequence). The CDR3 here is CAWGLAGGKRGNTQYF. DNA for the CDR3: TGTGCCTGGGGACTAGCGGGGGGCAAACGAGGGAATACGCAGTATTTT.

The gene calls are TRBV4-1 and TRBJ2-2; tentatively, D is TRBD1 (6 bases). The germline V gene encodes CDR1 MGHRA and CDR2 YSYEKL. The CDR3 is 12 residues long. The ends were cut back, 4 bases at V and 7 bases at J, with 7 bases in the middle. CDR3 sequence (DNA): TGCGCCAGCAGCCGGGACAACGGGGAGCTGTTTTTT. This translates into CASSRDNGELFF.

This chain links TRBV4-3 with TRBJ2-5; a weak D match, TRBD2 (7 bases). The CDR3 length is 15 residues. CDR1 and CDR2 (germline): LGHNA, YSLEER. V was pared by 4 bases and J by 4 bases, with 16 bases between. This chain's CDR3 is CASSLVPGGRETQYF. The CDR3 nucleotides read TGCGCCAGCAGCCTCGTTCCGGGGGGCAGAGAGACCCAGTACTTC.

This clone was observed a few times. This chain links TRBV13 with TRBJ2-5; 8 bases fit TRBD1. The CDR3 runs 16 residues. Germline-derived CDR1 and CDR2 are PRHDT and FYEKMQ (reference sequence). With 5 bases clipped from V and 4 bases from J, the junction kept 12 bases outside the gene matches. CDR3: CASSEDVSQGAETQYF. The CDR3 nucleotides read TGTGCCAGCAGCGAAGACGTCTCCCAGGGGGCAGAGACCCAGTACTTC.

CDR3 nucleotide sequence: TGTGCCAGTAGCGAGCGGGAGAGCACCTACAATGAGCAGTTCTTC. Protein sequence: CASSERESTYNEQFF. The chain links TRBV19 to TRBJ2-1; 8 bases are a match to TRBD2. V dropped 6 bases and J dropped 2; count of bases not matched to a gene: 6. Germline assignment: CDR1 LNHDA and CDR2 SQIVND (reference sequence). CDR3 length equals 15 residues.

V usage is TRBV5-6 and J usage is TRBJ1-2; D ambiguous. The CDR3 is made up of 12 amino acids. Trimming took off 0 bases at V and 11 bases at J, with 11 bases between the two ends. Looked up from germline, CDR1 is SGHDT and CDR2 is YYEEEE. The chain's CDR3 is CASSLVYSEYTF. The CDR3 bases are TGTGCCAGCAGCTTGGTATACAGTGAGTACACCTTC.

This chain connects TRBV5-4 to TRBJ1-1; TRBD1 might be the D (5 bases). Germline V gene data show CDR1 as SGHNT and CDR2 as YYREEE (reference sequence). The CDR3 sequence is 13 residues long. Trimming pared 3 bases from V and 1 base from J, leaving 7 bases between. For the CDR3, the DNA is TGTGCCAGCAGCTACGGGGGGAACACTGAAGCTTTCTTT. Encoded protein: CASSYGGNTEAFF.

V gene TRBV15 combines with J gene TRBJ1-6, with D hard to call. CDR1 and CDR2 from the germline V gene are LNHNV and YYDKDF (reference sequence). This CDR3 has 14 residues. Trimming took off 2 bases at V and 3 bases at J, with 5 bases between the two ends. The CDR3 region is CATSRIDYNSPLHF. The CDR3 coding sequence is TGTGCCACCAGCAGAATAGACTATAATTCACCCCTCCACTTT.

The CDR3, as DNA: TGTGCCAGTGGGCCCGGGACAGCCGAGCAGTACTTC. This gives the protein CASGPGTAEQYF. This rearrangement joins TRBV19 to TRBJ2-7; 7 positions match TRBD1. CDR3 size: 12 residues. Germline V gene data show CDR1 as LNHDA and CDR2 as SQIVND (reference sequence). The trim removed 8 bases at V and 6 bases at J, leaving 7 bases unmatched.

V and J are TRBV4-1 and TRBJ1-2; no firm D call. Germline CDR1 MGHRA, CDR2 YSYEKL. CDR3 size: 14 residues. Trimming removed 4 bases at V and 2 bases at J, with 11 bases between. The CDR3 nucleotides read TGCGCCAGCAGCCTAACCCCCGGGAACTATGGCTACACCTTC. Translating gives CASSLTPGNYGYTF.

This clone appeared a few times. The chain joins TRBV13 to TRBJ1-6, with D perhaps matching TRBD1 (5 bases). The V end was cut by 6 bases, the J end by 9 bases, with 15 bases between. Per the germline V gene, CDR1 is PRHDT and CDR2 is FYEKMQ (reference sequence). This CDR3 is 14 amino acids long. The DNA of the CDR3 is TGTGCCAGCAGTCAGGGCCAGAATGGTTCACCCCTCCACTTT. It yields the protein CASSQGQNGSPLHF. The full variable domain, with the rest looked up from reference TRBV13 and TRBJ1-6, is AAGVIQSPRHLIKEKRETATLKCYPIPRHDTVYWYQQGPGQDPQFLISFYEKMQSDKGSIPDRFSAQQFSDYHSELNMSSLELGDSALYFCASSQGQNGSPLHFGNGTRLTVT.

The chain recombines TRBV6-5 with TRBJ1-2; 9 bases are shared with TRBD1. Germline V gives CDR1 MNHEY, CDR2 SVGAGI. The CDR3 runs 14 residues. The V segment lost 6 bases and the J segment 6 bases; nucleotides outside the gene matches: 8. In nucleotides, the CDR3 is TGTGCCAGCAGGTCACAGGGGGCGTATAATGGCTACACCTTC. Translated, it gives CASRSQGAYNGYTF.

The chain links TRBV11-2 to TRBJ1-1; D gene ambiguous. Trimming took off 0 bases at V and 5 bases at J, with 7 bases between the two ends. The CDR3 covers 13 residues. CDR1 SGHAT and CDR2 FQNNGV come from the germline V gene. The CDR3 nucleotides are TGTGCCAGCAGCTTAGAACGGCGGACTGAAGCTTTCTTT. Amino acids: CASSLERRTEAFF.

In this sample, this clone turned up once. The CDR3 nucleotides read TGTGCCAGCAGCCAAGATCTACCGAAACGGGATGAGCAGTTCTTC. It codes for CASSQDLPKRDEQFF. The chain has TRBV14 and TRBJ2-1, with D unclear. V dropped 0 bases and J dropped 8 bases, with 14 bases sitting between them. Germline V gives CDR1 SGHDN, CDR2 FVKESK. CDR3 length: 15 residues.

This chain links TRBV29-1 with TRBJ2-1, with TRBD2 matching over 9 bases. Germline CDR1 and CDR2: SQVTM and ANQGSEA. V lost 7 bases to trimming and J lost 5 bases; unmatched junction nucleotides: 12. The CDR3 covers 15 residues. The CDR3 DNA is TGCAGCGCGGCGGTTTCCCTAGCGGGAAACAATGAGCAGTTCTTC. Encoded protein: CSAAVSLAGNNEQFF.

The V and J genes are TRBV10-3 and TRBJ1-5, with 7 positions matching TRBD1. Germline V gene data show CDR1 as ENHRY and CDR2 as SYGVKD. V was pared by 6 bases and J by 2 bases, with 10 bases of the junction left unmatched. The CDR3 sequence is 16 residues long. The CDR3 is CAIREADRAGNQPQHF. CDR3 DNA sequence: TGTGCCATCAGGGAAGCCGACAGGGCGGGCAATCAGCCCCAGCATTTT.

This chain links TRBV10-1 with TRBJ1-3, with D tentatively TRBD1 (6 bases). The V end was cut by 6 bases, the J end by 4 bases, with 22 bases between. The CDR3 consists of 17 residues. Germline V CDR1 and CDR2: WNHNN, SYGVQD (reference sequence). CDR3 bases: TGCGCCAGCAGCGCCATCCACAGGGTCAGGAAAGGAAACACCATATATTTT. Protein product: CASSAIHRVRKGNTIYF.

This clone was picked up a small number of times. The V and J genes are TRBV27 and TRBJ1-6; unclear D gene. Per the germline V gene, CDR1 is MNHEY and CDR2 is SMNVEV (reference sequence). The germline V and J ends were trimmed by 4 bases and 9 bases, with 19 bases remaining between them. The CDR3 loop spans 16 amino acids. The CDR3 DNA follows: TGTGCCAGCAGTTGGAACGTCAGGCTCCTGGGTTCACCCCTCCACTTT. It encodes CASSWNVRLLGSPLHF.

V is TRBV18 and J is TRBJ2-1; TRBD1 aligns across 7 bases. The trim removed 4 bases at V and 7 bases at J, leaving 10 bases unmatched. CDR1 is KGHSH, CDR2 LQKENI, per germline. The CDR3 contains 15 residues. The CDR3 reads CASSRARDRVNEQFF. The CDR3 nucleotides read TGTGCCAGCTCACGGGCCCGGGACAGAGTTAATGAGCAGTTCTTC.

The chain carries TRBV5-4 and TRBJ2-3; 10 bases match TRBD2. This CDR3 has 16 amino acids. Germline V gives CDR1 SGHNT, CDR2 YYREEE (reference sequence). Losses at the gene ends were 4 bases for V and 1 base for J; bases not matched to a gene: 6. Here the CDR3 reads CASSLWTSGGTDTQYF. DNA for the CDR3: TGTGCCAGCAGCCTCTGGACTAGCGGAGGCACAGATACGCAGTATTTT.